A selection of T cell receptor beta chains follows, all from one sample in a study of cytomegalovirus exposure and HLA in healthy donors. Using immunoSEQ multiplex PCR, the repertoire was profiled, and TCRdb retains in-frame clones only, with some absent. The repertoire table contains 140,000 to 150,000 clones. The specimen sequenced was PBMCs. All receptors derive from a male donor in good health and CMV-seronegative. The CDR3 runs from the conserved cysteine through the conserved F or W. The D gene is left open where the match is weak.

CDR3aa | CDR3nt | j_gene | v_gene | d_gene
CASSPRTGGGYEQYF | TGCGCCAGCAGCCCCAGGACAGGGGGCGGCTACGAGCAGTACTTC | TRBJ2-7 | TRBV5-1 | TRBD1
CASSSRLTSVSYEQYF | TGTGCCAGCAGCTCCCGACTCACTAGCGTCAGCTACGAGCAGTACTTC | TRBJ2-7 | TRBV7-9 | TRBD2
CAWSVKVTASSNQPQHF | TGTGCCTGGAGTGTAAAGGTCACAGCCTCTAGCAATCAGCCCCAGCATTTT | TRBJ1-5 | TRBV30 | .
CASSAVSFSSYNEQFF | TGTGCCAGCAGTGCTGTGTCCTTTAGCTCCTACAATGAGCAGTTCTTC | TRBJ2-1 | TRBV27 | .
CASTFTRIGGTQYF | TGTGCCAGCACCTTTACCCGAATCGGCGGGACCCAGTACTTC | TRBJ2-5 | TRBV6-5 | .
CASSLRLAGEETQYF | TGTGCCAGCAGCTTAAGACTAGCGGGAGAAGAGACCCAGTACTTC | TRBJ2-5 | TRBV7-7 | TRBD2
CASSVDRAGNTIYF | TGTGCCAGCAGCGTAGACAGGGCTGGAAACACCATATATTTT | TRBJ1-3 | TRBV9 | .
CAWTSAPGRSGYTF | TGTGCCTGGACTTCGGCCCCCGGGAGGAGTGGCTACACCTTC | TRBJ1-2 | TRBV30 | .
CASSERTSGGDTQYF | TGCGCCAGCAGTGAGCGGACTAGCGGAGGAGATACGCAGTATTTT | TRBJ2-3 | TRBV10-1 | TRBD2
CASSQGSLRGGQYF | TGCGCCAGCAGCCAAGGCTCCCTGCGGGGAGGGCAGTACTTC | TRBJ2-5 | TRBV4-3 | TRBD2
CASSMAWTGVGNQPQHF | TGTGCCAGCAGTATGGCGTGGACAGGGGTGGGCAATCAGCCCCAGCATTTT | TRBJ1-5 | TRBV27 | TRBD1
CASSSLTGNYGYTF | TGTGCCAGCAGCTCTCTCACAGGGAACTATGGCTACACCTTC | TRBJ1-2 | TRBV14 | .
CASSLAAGTGGEYEQFF | TGCGCCAGCAGCTTGGCCGCGGGGACAGGGGGCGAGTATGAGCAGTTCTTC | TRBJ2-1 | TRBV5-1 | TRBD1